A selection of T cell receptor beta chains follows, all from one sample in a study of OX40 agonist ivuxolimab in advanced cancers. Profiling relied on immunoSEQ multiplex PCR, and the TCRdb table lists in-frame clones only, not all of them. The sample gives over 30,000 clones, around four fifths of which show up once; about 25% is in the top ten. The sequenced sample was CD4+ or CD8+ T cells sorted from blood, obtained in a trial of the OX40 agonist ivuxolimab. These receptors were obtained from an adult with an advanced solid tumor such as melanoma, head and neck, liver or kidney cancer. CDR3s include the opening cysteine and the closing phenylalanine or tryptophan. A D gene is named only where the DNA matches it firmly. For some rows the clone size is stated as once, few or many, or as a class when expanded; others skip it.

clone_size,d_call,j_call,v_call,cdr3_aa,cdr3_nt
.,TRBD1,TRBJ1-5,TRBV28,CASRTGQVSNQPQHF,TGTGCCAGCAGGACGGGACAGGTTAGCAATCAGCCCCAGCATTTT
.,.,TRBJ2-4,TRBV7-8,CASSPKRVRGGNIQYF,TGTGCCAGCAGCCCCAAGAGGGTGAGGGGTGGAAACATTCAGTACTTC
.,.,TRBJ1-1,TRBV27,CASSLQGRAEAFF,TGTGCCAGCAGTTTACAGGGACGAGCTGAAGCTTTCTTT
.,.,TRBJ2-2,TRBV19,CASSKGTGVGAGELFF,TGTGCCAGTAGTAAGGGAACGGGAGTGGGGGCCGGGGAGCTGTTTTTT
.,.,TRBJ1-5,TRBV27,CASSLYGGIGNQPQHF,TGTGCCAGCAGTTTATACGGAGGGATTGGCAATCAGCCCCAGCATTTT
.,.,TRBJ1-2,TRBV20-1,CSFTDEEGYTF,TGCAGTTTTACGGACGAGGAGGGCTACACCTTC
.,TRBD2,TRBJ2-2,TRBV7-3,CASSLGGETGELFF,TGTGCCAGCAGCTTGGGAGGGGAGACCGGGGAGCTGTTTTTT
once,.,TRBJ1-1,TRBV9,CASSVEGVNTEAFF,TGTGCCAGCAGCGTAGAGGGAGTGAACACTGAAGCTTTCTTT
.,TRBD2,TRBJ2-1,TRBV5-8,CASSLLATGSYNEQFF,TGTGCCAGCAGCTTACTAGCGACGGGCTCCTACAATGAGCAGTTCTTC
.,.,TRBJ1-5,TRBV5-6,CASSLGQGYQPRHF,TGTGCCAGCAGCTTGGGCCAGGGATACCAGCCCCGGCATTTT
.,.,TRBJ2-7,TRBV5-6,CASTWTPSYEQYF,TGTGCCAGCACTTGGACACCTTCCTACGAGCAGTACTTC
.,.,TRBJ2-7,TRBV29-1,CSVVLAGPYEQYF,TGCAGCGTTGTTCTTGCGGGCCCATACGAGCAGTACTTC
.,.,TRBJ2-3,TRBV9,CASSVGLVSTDTQYF,TGTGCCAGCAGCGTAGGGCTGGTTAGCACAGATACGCAGTATTTT
once,TRBD1,TRBJ2-7,TRBV7-3,CASSTPPGQSSYEQYF,TGTGCCAGCAGCACACCACCGGGACAGTCCTCCTACGAGCAGTACTTC
.,TRBD1,TRBJ1-6,TRBV4-1,CASSQDSRGQGNSPLHF,TGCGCCAGCAGCCAAGACTCGAGGGGGCAAGGGAATTCACCCCTCCACTTT
.,.,TRBJ1-5,TRBV7-9,CASSLGGAQPQHF,TGTGCCAGCAGCTTGGGGGGGGCGCAGCCCCAGCATTTT
.,.,TRBJ2-7,TRBV6-1,CASQIFGENEQYF,TGTGCCAGCCAGATTTTCGGGGAAAACGAGCAGTACTTC
.,.,TRBJ2-7,TRBV9,CASSVEGQYFEQYF,TGTGCCAGCAGCGTAGAGGGTCAATACTTCGAGCAGTACTTC
once,.,TRBJ2-7,TRBV27,CASSLWSSYEQYF,TGTGCCAGCAGTTTATGGAGTTCTTACGAGCAGTACTTC
.,TRBD1,TRBJ1-3,TRBV28,CASSLKTGGADYGNTIYF,TGTGCCAGCAGTTTAAAGACAGGGGGCGCGGATTATGGAAACACCATATATTTT
.,.,TRBJ1-2,TRBV15,CATAGEGMDYGYTF,TGTGCCACCGCAGGGGAGGGCATGGACTATGGCTACACCTTC
.,.,TRBJ2-5,TRBV5-4,CASSPRGETQYF,TGTGCCAGCAGCCCGAGGGGGGAGACCCAGTACTTC